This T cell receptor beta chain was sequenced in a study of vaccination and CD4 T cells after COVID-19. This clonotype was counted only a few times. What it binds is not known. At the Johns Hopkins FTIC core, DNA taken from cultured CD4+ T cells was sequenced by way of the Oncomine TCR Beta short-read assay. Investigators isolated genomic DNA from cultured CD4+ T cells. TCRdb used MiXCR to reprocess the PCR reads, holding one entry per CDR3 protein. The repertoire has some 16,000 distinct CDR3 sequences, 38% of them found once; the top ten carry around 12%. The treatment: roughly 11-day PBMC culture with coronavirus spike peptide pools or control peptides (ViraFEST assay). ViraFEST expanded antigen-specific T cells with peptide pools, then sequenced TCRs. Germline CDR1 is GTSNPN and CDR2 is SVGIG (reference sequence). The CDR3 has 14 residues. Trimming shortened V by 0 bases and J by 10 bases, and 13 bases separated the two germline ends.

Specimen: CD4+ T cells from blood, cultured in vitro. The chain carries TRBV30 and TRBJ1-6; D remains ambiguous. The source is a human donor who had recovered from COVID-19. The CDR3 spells CAWSVRSPSSPLHF. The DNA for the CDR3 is TGTGCCTGGAGTGTAAGGAGCCCTTCATCACCCCTCCACTTT.